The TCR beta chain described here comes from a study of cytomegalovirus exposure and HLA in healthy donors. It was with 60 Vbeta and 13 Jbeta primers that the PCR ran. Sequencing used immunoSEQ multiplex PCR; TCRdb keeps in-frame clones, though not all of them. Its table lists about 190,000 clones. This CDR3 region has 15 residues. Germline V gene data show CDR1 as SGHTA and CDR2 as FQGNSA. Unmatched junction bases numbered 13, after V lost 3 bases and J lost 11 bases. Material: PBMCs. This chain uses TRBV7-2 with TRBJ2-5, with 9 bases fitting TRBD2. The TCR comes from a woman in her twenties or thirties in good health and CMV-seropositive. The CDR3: CASSFRAGGAGEQYF. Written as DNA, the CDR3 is TGTGCCAGCAGCTTCCGAGCGGGAGGAGCGGGGGAGCAGTACTTC.